This T cell receptor beta chain was sequenced in a study of blood T cell repertoires in COVID-19 (dated by TCRdb to between 2020 and 2021). Study-level background: Samples covering the acute and convalescent phases of COVID-19 were provided by collaborators in the United States, Italy and Spain. The samples were drawn from two sources: the first 160 participants of the ongoing ImmuneRACE study, and 1,200 or so subjects contributed by 6 global collaborators. The material from the prospective study consisted of cDNA or gDNA derived from T cells, B-cell-depleted T cells, or PBMCs. The sample metadata nearly always contained a de-identified subject ID, COVID-19 status, age in years and sex. The repertoires were released in a freely available public database meant as a resource for research on the immune response to SARS-CoV-2. Deeply sampled blood TCRbeta repertoires from subjects exposed to, actively infected with, or recovered from COVID-19 were included in the dataset. Where available, HLA class I and class II types were obtained from metadata supplied by the sample provider rather than from assay-based typing. General study outcomes and caveats: Clinical and demographic metadata were provided uncurated, with the amount varying by source and participant.

About this clone itself: Its antigen is still unknown. No much larger clone exists at a distance of one base, and base qualities are not known.

TCRbeta CDR3 regions were amplified from genomic DNA using the immunoSEQ Assay, a bias-controlled multiplex PCR. From the authors' description of their analysis: Nucleated cell counts per sample were estimated from amplification of reference gene primers within the assay. To quantify the absolute abundance of each unique TCRbeta CDR3 rearrangement, sequence reads were collapsed and filtered. For each sample, productive Simpson clonality was calculated by taking the square root of Simpson's diversity index across productive rearrangements. The table was pulled from immuneACCESS by TCRdb, which kept in-frame rearrangements only. Such tables lose some clones; where checked, under half of the loss comes from unresolved V genes, and the rest has no known cause. The D gene and trimming were derived from the DNA, and the V and J assignments and clone size from that table. Here the sample has around 83,000 clones; about 84% occur a single time. Roughly 15% of the sample lies in the top ten.

CDR1 and CDR2 were assigned from the germline V gene as SGHTA and FQGNSA. Here V drops 5 bases and J drops 2 bases, and the junction holds 10 bases not matched to any gene. Measured from the cysteine to the phenylalanine, the CDR3 is 17 residues long. The CDR3 DNA has 51 bases and is translated from base 1. Collaborating institutions collected whole blood in K2EDTA tubes following their own protocols. Collaborator samples were shipped for TCRbeta analysis as frozen whole blood, isolated PBMCs, or DNA extracted from either sample type. Sequences were obtained from peripheral blood. The chain uses TRBV7-2 and TRBJ2-1, with 9 bases aligning to TRBD1. The TCR was taken from a woman in her 70s with acute or convalescent COVID-19. The DNA sequence is TGTGCCAGCAGCACCCCACCCGGGACAGGGACCTACAATGAGCAGTTCTTC. Its coded protein is CASSTPPGTGTYNEQFF.